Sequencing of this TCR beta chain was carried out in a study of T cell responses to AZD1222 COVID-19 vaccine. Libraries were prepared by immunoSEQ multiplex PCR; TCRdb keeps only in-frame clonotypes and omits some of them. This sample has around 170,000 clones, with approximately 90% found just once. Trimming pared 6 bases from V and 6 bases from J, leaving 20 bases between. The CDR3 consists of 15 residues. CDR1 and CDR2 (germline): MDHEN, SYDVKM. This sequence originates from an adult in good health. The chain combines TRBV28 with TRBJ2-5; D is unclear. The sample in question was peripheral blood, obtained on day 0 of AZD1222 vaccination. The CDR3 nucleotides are TGTGCCAGCAGGTCCTTAGGGATGGGGTCGAAGACCCAGTACTTC. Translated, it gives CASRSLGMGSKTQYF.